This T cell receptor (beta chain) was recorded in a study of shared clonotypes between healthy human individuals. Study-wide background: CD8 memory received one plate per donor, CD8 naive two, CD4 memory three and CD4 naive three.

V shed 4 bases and J shed 2 bases, with 8 bases lying between them. There are 13 residues in the CDR3. Germline V gene data show CDR1 as SGHTA and CDR2 as FQGNSA. Repertoires were generated with immunoSEQ multiplex PCR, while TCRdb's copy carries only in-frame clones and drops some. Of roughly 2.2 million clones listed, 85% to 95% were seen once; the top ten hold 0.39%. With respect to this clone: The sample holds other DNA sequences that translate to the same CDR3.

The V call is TRBV7-2, the J call TRBJ1-2; a possible D gene is TRBD1 (5 bases). The sample taken for sequencing was naive CD4+ T cells from PBMCs. Subset: CD45RA+ positively selected. The receptor was derived from a man aged 18 to 29 in good health. Some clones in this sample may be carry-over from other donors' samples. This CDR3 is CASSYDRNYGYTF. Here the CDR3 DNA reads TGTGCCAGCAGCTACGACAGAAACTATGGCTACACCTTC. The variable domain in full, with the rest retrieved from reference TRBV7-2 and TRBJ1-2, is GAGVSQSPSNKVTEKGKDVELRCDPISGHTALYWYRQSLGQGLEFLIYFQGNSAPDKSGLPSDRFSAERTGGSVSTLTIQRTQQEDSAVYLCASSYDRNYGYTFGSGTRLTVV.